This TCR beta chain was sequenced for a study of shared clonotypes between healthy human individuals (dated by TCRdb to about 2020). About the investigation overall: Three men and a couple of women, aged 18 to 49 years, made up the cohort. For each donor, CD4 naive and CD4 memory were each run on three plates, CD8 naive on two plates, and CD8 memory on one plate. Libraries were prepared and TCR repertoires were sequenced by different laboratories using diverse techniques, in order to increase sequencing depth and limit assay-specific biases. Blood TCR repertoires of a handful of healthy adults were deeply sequenced to estimate repertoire size and the extent of clonotype sharing between individuals. Each donor's leukapheresis produced roughly between roughly 0.9 and 9 billion PBMCs. The study at large found these results: Clonotypes shared by all four sorted-subset donors showed higher generation probabilities than non-shared clonotypes. Incomplete sequencing was indicated by rarefaction of sorted-subset datasets, despite the large sequencing depth. Naive subsets generally had larger estimated clonotype richness than memory subsets. Sampling was restricted to blood, and TCR repertoires in tissue are likely to differ from TCR repertoires in blood. Based on pairwise subsampling, the degree of clonotype sharing among donors was expected to be affected by sequencing depth. About 4.5% of naive CD4, around 3.5% of naive CD8, about 2.4% of memory CD4, and approximately 0.4% of memory CD8 clonotypes were shared across four donors. Because the study included only a small number of donors, the genetic and exposure-history diversity represented was limited.

TCR CDR3 regions were amplified from genomic DNA by multiplex PCR using the deep immunoSEQ assay. Extracted genomic DNA from each cell subset was spread evenly across all wells of several immunoSEQ 96-well plates, with each plate serving as a replicate. For sorted subsets, each replicate PCR was loaded with roughly 200 ng genomic DNA, equivalent to 25,000 to 30,000 T cell genomes. The purified libraries were quantified using a Qubit 3.0 fluorometer, sized with a Bioanalyzer 2100, and then quantified again using the KAPA Library Quantification kit. Each immunoSEQ 96-well plate was sequenced on its own single-read 150-cycle Illumina NextSeq 550 flow cell. As for how the authors treated the data: Because only junctional sequences without quality scores were contained in the immunoSEQ output, filtering matching that applied to full-length reads could not be performed. Sequences were annotated with PyIR, a Python wrapper for IgBLAST v1.9, using IMGT germline references to assign V/J genes and CDR3. Reads were filtered out if the reads had weak V/J assignments (E-value above 1e-6), no CDR3, stop codons, out-of-frame junctions, or ambiguous translated residues. A V3J clonotype was defined by an identical inferred V gene, J gene, and CDR3 amino acid sequence. To compute the percentage overlap between repertoires, the number of shared unique clonotypes was divided by the size of the smaller repertoire. Three approaches were used to assess repertoire richness: RTK rarefaction, the Chao1 estimator, and Recon v2.1 estimates of unobserved clonotypes. Generation probabilities for all TCRbeta clonotypes obtained by the gDNA method from several donors were computed using OLGA. Imported from immuneACCESS, the table was reduced by TCRdb to in-frame sequences with V and J called. These copies leave out some clones; in studies compared against another copy, an unresolved V gene accounts for under half, and the cause of the remainder is not known. Clonal size and the V and J genes are those of that table, whereas D and trimming came from the DNA. Counted in this sample were 2 million to 2.5 million clones; over 85% of them appeared once. The ten largest clones represent under 0.45% of the sample.

The donors were healthy, HIV-negative adults who had no recently reported acute infections or vaccinations. All donors were Caucasian adults living in Nashville, Tennessee, USA. CD4+ T cells were enriched by magnetic negative selection; naive cells were then positively selected on CD45RA, and the negative fraction formed the memory subset. Blood was collected by leukapheresis, and PBMCs were isolated by Ficoll-Histopaque density gradient centrifugation and then cryopreserved in liquid nitrogen vapor phase. Analytical flow cytometry was used to check the purity and quantity of each magnetically sorted T cell population. Genomic DNA was isolated from each sorted fraction and quantified by UV absorbance on a Nanodrop 2000c. CDR1 and CDR2 were assigned from the germline V gene as SGDLS and YYNGEE. The CDR3 runs 15 amino acids, cysteine and phenylalanine included. Solely the CDR3 DNA is kept, with 45 bases framed from the first base. Compared with germline, V lacks 3 bases and J lacks 5 bases; bases without a gene match: 7.

In the case of this clone: Its antigen specificity is not known. The record has no base qualities; no much larger clone is one base away.

The sequencing input was naive CD4+ T cells from PBMCs. This specimen's cell subset or site label, per the study, means: CD45RA+ positively selected. The TCR originated in a man aged 18 to 29 in good health. Some clones in this sample may be carry-over from other donors' samples. The chain is assembled from TRBV9 and TRBJ2-2; the central 7 bases match TRBD1. The CDR3 region: CASSERGLFTGELFF. The nucleotide sequence reads TGTGCCAGCAGCGAAAGGGGGCTCTTTACCGGGGAGCTGTTTTTT.